What follows are 4 T cell receptor beta chains derived from one specimen sequenced in a study of cytomegalovirus exposure and HLA in healthy donors. Profiling relied on immunoSEQ multiplex PCR, and the TCRdb table lists in-frame clones only, not all of them. The sample has 260,000 or so clones; about 83% are singletons. Sequencing was performed on PBMCs. Receptor source: a man aged 18 to 30 in good health and CMV-seronegative.

The rearrangement uses TRBV28 and TRBJ2-1, with TRBD1 as a possible D gene (6 bases). Germline V gives CDR1 MDHEN, CDR2 SYDVKM. The germline V and J ends were trimmed by 5 bases and 0 bases, with 11 bases remaining between them. This CDR3 comprises 15 residues. The DNA for the CDR3 is TGTGCCAGCAGTCCAGACAGGAGCTCCTACAATGAGCAGTTCTTC. Translation: CASSPDRSSYNEQFF.

The CDR3 protein is CASSRGGSSGNTIYF. CDR3 DNA: TGTGCCAGCAGCCGGGGGGGCTCGTCTGGAAACACCATATATTTT. The V gene is TRBV6-5, the J gene TRBJ1-3, with TRBD1 as a possible D gene (6 bases). The CDR3 sequence is 15 residues long. From germline, CDR1 is MNHEY and CDR2 SVGAGI. The ends were cut back, 6 bases at V and 1 base at J, with 13 bases in the middle.

This chain connects TRBV7-2 to TRBJ2-1; 14 positions match TRBD2. The junction had 8 bases not matched to a gene; V was cut back by 5 bases and J by 8 bases. CDR1 is SGHTA and CDR2 is FQGNSA in the germline V gene. The CDR3 is 16 residues long. CDR3 residues: CASSTGTSGGLDEQFF. CDR3 bases: TGTGCCAGCAGCACAGGGACTAGCGGGGGCCTGGATGAGCAGTTCTTC.

The CDR3 reads CASSFTGTGGYEQYF. Written as DNA, the CDR3 is TGTGCCAGCAGCTTCACCGGGACAGGGGGTTACGAGCAGTACTTC. This rearrangement joins TRBV7-2 to TRBJ2-7, with 11 bases identical to TRBD1. V lost 3 bases and J lost 4; bases outside the gene matches: 5. Germline CDR1 is SGHTA and CDR2 is FQGNSA. CDR3 length equals 15 residues.